Listed below are T cell receptor beta chains from one sample, sequenced in a study of cytomegalovirus exposure and HLA in healthy donors. Produced via immunoSEQ multiplex PCR; TCRdb's table is partial and in-frame only. The sample carries around 190,000 clones, around 86% recorded once. Sequencing input: PBMCs. These receptors were collected from a woman between 18 and 30 years old in good health and CMV-seronegative. The CDR3 runs from the conserved cysteine through the conserved F or W. Fields, in order: J gene, V gene, D gene, clone size, CDR3 DNA, CDR3 protein. A D gene is named only where the DNA matches it firmly. Where a row states a size, it is once, few, many or the class of an expanded clone; other rows omit it.

>TRBJ2-7|TRBV11-2|TRBD1|.
TGTGCCAGCAGCTTGGGACAGTCCTACGAGCAGTACTTC
CASSLGQSYEQYF
>TRBJ2-5|TRBV18|TRBD2|.
TGTGCCAGCTCACTTGACAGCGGGGGGCTTCAAGAGACCCAGTACTTC
CASSLDSGGLQETQYF
>TRBJ1-2|TRBV5-4|.|once
TGTGCCAGCAGCGCCTCAGGGGACTATGGCTACACCTTC
CASSASGDYGYTF
>TRBJ2-2|TRBV5-4|TRBD2|.
TGTGCCAGCAGCTCGCTGACTAGCGGGAGATCCACCGGGGAGCTGTTTTTT
CASSSLTSGRSTGELFF
>TRBJ1-4|TRBV27|TRBD1|.
TGTGCCAGCAGTCGGACACCCCCGGGACAGGGGGCGGCAACTAATGAAAAACTGTTTTTT
CASSRTPPGQGAATNEKLFF
>TRBJ1-5|TRBV4-1|.|few
TGCGCCAGCAGCCAAGTACAGGAGAGCAATCAGCCCCAGCATTTT
CASSQVQESNQPQHF
>TRBJ2-3|TRBV5-6|TRBD1|.
TGTGCCAGCAGCTTGAACAGGGGGGATACGCAGTATTTT
CASSLNRGDTQYF
>TRBJ2-3|TRBV10-3|TRBD1|.
TGTGCCATCAGTCCGACGGGACAGGCTCTCACAGATACGCAGTATTTT
CAISPTGQALTDTQYF
>TRBJ1-1|TRBV10-3|.|.
TGTGCCAACTCGAAGGGGGGGAGCACTGAAGCTTTCTTT
CANSKGGSTEAFF
>TRBJ1-1|TRBV30|.|.
TGTGCCTGGACTCCCAGGGGATGGAACACTGAAGCTTTCTTT
CAWTPRGWNTEAFF
>TRBJ1-2|TRBV7-9|.|.
TGTGCCAGCAGCTTATCGGCCCCAGAGGTTTATGGCTACACCTTC
CASSLSAPEVYGYTF
>TRBJ1-5|TRBV6-5|.|.
TGTGCCAGCAGTTACTCTGCAGGGGCTCTTCAGCCCCAGCATTTT
CASSYSAGALQPQHF
>TRBJ2-7|TRBV6-5|.|.
TGTGCCAGCGTGCAGGGCTACGAGCAGTACTTC
CASVQGYEQYF
>TRBJ1-5|TRBV10-3|.|.
TGTGCCATCAGTGAGTCTTTAGGTGGAGGGAGTGGCAATCAGCCCCAGCATTTT
CAISESLGGGSGNQPQHF
>TRBJ1-1|TRBV6-6|.|.
TGTGCCAGCAGTTACTCCGGGGGTGGGACTGAAGCTTTCTTT
CASSYSGGGTEAFF
>TRBJ1-5|TRBV6-5|.|.
TGTGCCAGCAGTTCGCCCCCAGCGGCCCAGCATTTT
CASSSPPAAQHF
>TRBJ2-3|TRBV9|.|.
TGTGCCAGCAGCGTAGGTGGGGGGGATACGCAGTATTTT
CASSVGGGDTQYF
>TRBJ1-1|TRBV5-1|TRBD1|.
TGCGCCAGCAGCTGGACAGGGGGGACTGAAGCTTTCTTT
CASSWTGGTEAFF
>TRBJ2-1|TRBV4-2|.|.
TGTGCCAGCAGCCAATTGAAACGCGGAGAGCAGTTCTTC
CASSQLKRGEQFF
>TRBJ2-3|TRBV9|TRBD2|.
TGTGCCAGCAGCCCCAGCGGGAGTGGCACAGATACGCAGTATTTT
CASSPSGSGTDTQYF
>TRBJ2-7|TRBV6-6|.|.
TGTGCCAGCAGCCCCCTAGTGCTACCCTACGAGCAGTACTTC
CASSPLVLPYEQYF
>TRBJ2-1|TRBV4-2|.|.
TGTGCCAGCAGCCAAGATCGCGTGTTCTTC
CASSQDRVFF
>TRBJ2-2|TRBV13|.|.
TGTGCCAGCAGCTTCTTTGCACAGGCTTTGACCGGGGAGCTGTTTTTT
CASSFFAQALTGELFF
>TRBJ2-7|TRBV6-5|TRBD1|once
TGTGCCAGCAGTTACACCGGGACAGGGCCCTACGAGCAGTACTTC
CASSYTGTGPYEQYF
>TRBJ2-7|TRBV13|TRBD1|.
TGTGCCAGCAGCTCGCCAACCGGGACAGGGGACTCCTACGAGCAGTACTTC
CASSSPTGTGDSYEQYF
>TRBJ1-3|TRBV18|.|.
TGTGCCAGCTCACCGTCAAGACAGCAATTCGGAAACACCATATATTTT
CASSPSRQQFGNTIYF
>TRBJ2-7|TRBV15|TRBD2|.
TGTGCCACGGCTCCTTTACTAGCGAGCTACGAGCAGTACTTC
CATAPLLASYEQYF
>TRBJ1-4|TRBV2|.|.
TGTGCCAGCAGTGAAGCTTTCGAGGGTAAACTGTTTTTT
CASSEAFEGKLFF
>TRBJ2-5|TRBV7-3|TRBD2|.
TGTGCCAGCAGCTTACTAGCGGGGAGCCAAGAGACCCAGTACTTC
CASSLLAGSQETQYF
>TRBJ1-2|TRBV2|TRBD1|.
TGTGCCAGCGGACCGGGACAGCCTATCTATGGCTACACCTTC
CASGPGQPIYGYTF
>TRBJ2-5|TRBV29-1|TRBD2|once
TGCAGCGTTGGGGAGGGTTTGGAAGAGACCCAGTACTTC
CSVGEGLEETQYF